This T cell receptor beta chain was observed in a study of breast tumors, draining lymph nodes, adjacent tissues. TCRdb redid the calling of the multiplex PCR reads with MiXCR, one entry per CDR3 protein. The sample has some 120,000 distinct CDR3 sequences, less than 20% seen once. Axillary draining lymph nodes of breast cancer patients supplied the node samples. This clonotype has a count of ten or more. No antigen is known for it. The CDR3 is 13 amino acids. The ends were cut back, 4 bases at V and 8 bases at J, with 14 bases in the middle. Germline V gene sequence: CDR1 SEHNR, CDR2 FQNEAQ (reference sequence). Broader study findings: Tumors had less TCR diversity than lymph nodes, more than nontumor tissue.

The sample taken for sequencing was axillary lymph node tissue. The chain couples TRBV7-9 to TRBJ1-2; D not certain. The sequence derives from a female donor with breast cancer. Some clones in this sample may be carry-over from other donors' samples. The CDR3 DNA is TGTGCCAGCAGCTCCGACGGACCGCGAGGCTACACCTTC. Its protein product is CASSSDGPRGYTF.